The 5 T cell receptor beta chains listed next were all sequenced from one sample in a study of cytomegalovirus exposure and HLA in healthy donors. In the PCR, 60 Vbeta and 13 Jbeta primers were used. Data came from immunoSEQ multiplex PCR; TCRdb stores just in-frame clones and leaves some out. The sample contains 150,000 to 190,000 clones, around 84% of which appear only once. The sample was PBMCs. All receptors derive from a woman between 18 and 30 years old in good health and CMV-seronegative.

The CDR3 region has the DNA TGTGCCAGCAGCTTGGGAGGGAAACCAGGAAACACCATATATTTT. Amino acids: CASSLGGKPGNTIYF. The chain combines TRBV5-6 with TRBJ1-3; D not resolved. The germline CDR1 and CDR2 sequences are SGHDT and YYEEEE. The ends were cut back, 0 bases at V and 4 bases at J, with 11 bases in the middle. This CDR3 has 15 amino acids.

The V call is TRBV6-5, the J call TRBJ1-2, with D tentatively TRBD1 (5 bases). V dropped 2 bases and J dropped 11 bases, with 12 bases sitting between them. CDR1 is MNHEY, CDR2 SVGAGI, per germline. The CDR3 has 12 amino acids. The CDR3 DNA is TGTGCCAGCAGTTACGGGCGGGGGGGGTACACCTTC. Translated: CASSYGRGGYTF.

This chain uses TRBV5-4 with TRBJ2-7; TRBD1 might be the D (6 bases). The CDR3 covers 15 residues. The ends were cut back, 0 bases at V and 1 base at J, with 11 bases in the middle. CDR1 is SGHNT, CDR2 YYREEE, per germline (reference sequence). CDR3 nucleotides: TGTGCCAGCAGCTTGGGGCAGGGGTGGTCCTACGAGCAGTACTTC. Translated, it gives CASSLGQGWSYEQYF.

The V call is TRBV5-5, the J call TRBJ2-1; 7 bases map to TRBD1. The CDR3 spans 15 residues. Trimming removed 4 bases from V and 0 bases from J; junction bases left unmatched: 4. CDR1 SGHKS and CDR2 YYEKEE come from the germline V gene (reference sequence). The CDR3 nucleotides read TGTGCCAGCAGCGCGGACAGGAGCTCCTACAATGAGCAGTTCTTC. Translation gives CASSADRSSYNEQFF.

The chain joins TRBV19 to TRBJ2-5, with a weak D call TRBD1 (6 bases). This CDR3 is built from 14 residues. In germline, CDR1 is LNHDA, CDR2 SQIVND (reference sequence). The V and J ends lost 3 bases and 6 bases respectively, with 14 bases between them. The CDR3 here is CASSIQGLGQTQYF. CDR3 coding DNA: TGTGCCAGTAGTATCCAGGGGCTCGGGCAGACCCAGTACTTC. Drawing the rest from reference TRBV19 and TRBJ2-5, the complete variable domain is DGGITQSPKYLFRKEGQNVTLSCEQNLNHDAMYWYRQDPGQGLRLIYYSQIVNDFQKGDIAEGYSVSREKKESFPLTVTSAQKNPTAFYLCASSIQGLGQTQYFGPGTRLLVL.